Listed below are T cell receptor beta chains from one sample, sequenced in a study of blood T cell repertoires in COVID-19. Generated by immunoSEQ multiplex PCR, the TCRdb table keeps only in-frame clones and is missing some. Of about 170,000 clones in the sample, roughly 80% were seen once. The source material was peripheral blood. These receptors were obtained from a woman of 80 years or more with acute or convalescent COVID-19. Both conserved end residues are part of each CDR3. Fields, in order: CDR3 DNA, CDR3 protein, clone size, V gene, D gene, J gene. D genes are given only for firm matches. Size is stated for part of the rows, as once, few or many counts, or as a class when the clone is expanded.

TGTGCCAGCAGCGTATCGGCTAGCGGCGCTCAATTGACCCAGTACTTC CASSVSASGAQLTQYF . TRBV9 TRBD2 TRBJ2-5
TGTGCCAGCAGCCAAGCTTTTAGCGGGACTAGCACAGATACGCAGTATTTT CASSQAFSGTSTDTQYF few TRBV3-1/TRBV3-2 TRBD2 TRBJ2-3
TGTGCCAGCTCACCACCGGTGATAGCGGGAGTTACCGGGGAGCTGTTTTTT CASSPPVIAGVTGELFF . TRBV18 TRBD2 TRBJ2-2
TGCGCCAGCAGCCAAGGAACGGGAGGGCGCTCCTACGAGCAGTACTTC CASSQGTGGRSYEQYF . TRBV4-1 TRBD2 TRBJ2-7
TGTGCCACCAGCCTAAGAGCAGCGCTTTATGAAAAACTGTTTTTT CATSLRAALYEKLFF . TRBV15 . TRBJ1-4
TGTGCCAGCAGTTCTATGACAGGGGGCGCTTCACCCCTCCACTTT CASSSMTGGASPLHF few TRBV6-5 TRBD1 TRBJ1-6
TGCAGCGTTGAATCGGCTAGCGGACCCACAGATACGCAGTATTTT CSVESASGPTDTQYF . TRBV29-1 TRBD2 TRBJ2-3
TGTGCCAGCAGCGTTATAACAGGGAGCACTGAAGCTTTCTTT CASSVITGSTEAFF . TRBV9 . TRBJ1-1
TGTGCCAGCGGACACAGGGGCGGAGGAGCTTTCTTT CASGHRGGGAFF . TRBV2 TRBD1 TRBJ1-1
TGTGCCAGCTCACAGGGACAGGGTAACAATCAGCCCCAGCATTTT CASSQGQGNNQPQHF . TRBV18 TRBD1 TRBJ1-5
TGTGCCACCAGCGCGGGACAGGGGAGGTCTTACGAGCAGTACTTC CATSAGQGRSYEQYF . TRBV15 TRBD1 TRBJ2-7
TGTGCCAGCAGCTCCGACAGGGGTAGCAATCAGCCCCAGCATTTT CASSSDRGSNQPQHF . TRBV6-5 TRBD1 TRBJ1-5
TGTGCCAGCAGCCGGGGGACAGGGAGGTACGAGCAGTACTTC CASSRGTGRYEQYF . TRBV27 TRBD1 TRBJ2-7
TGTGCCAGCAGCTCCTACGGGACTCAGCAGTTCTTC CASSSYGTQQFF . TRBV13 . TRBJ2-1
TGTGCCAGCAGCACGGGACAGGTCCAGAACACCGGGGAGCTGTTTTTT CASSTGQVQNTGELFF . TRBV5-4 TRBD1 TRBJ2-2
TGCAGCGTTGAAGATAATCGCCCCTTAGGGGGAGCTTTCTTT CSVEDNRPLGGAFF . TRBV29-1 . TRBJ1-1
TGTGCCAGCAGCTTCAACCCGAGGGCGACAGGGGCAACCAACGAGCAGTACTTC CASSFNPRATGATNEQYF . TRBV7-8 TRBD1 TRBJ2-7
TGTGCCAGTAGGACGGATTTGCAGGGGCACTATGGCTACACCTTC CASRTDLQGHYGYTF . TRBV19 . TRBJ1-2
TGTGCCAGCAGCGTTACGACACCACTCTCTGGAAACACCATATATTTT CASSVTTPLSGNTIYF . TRBV27 . TRBJ1-3
TGTGCCAGTAGTTTCACAGGGGACGCTAATCAGCCCCAGCATTTT CASSFTGDANQPQHF . TRBV19 TRBD1 TRBJ1-5
TGTGCCAGCAGCTTAAATCTGCGGGGGGGCAATGAGCAGTTCTTC CASSLNLRGGNEQFF . TRBV11-2 TRBD2 TRBJ2-1
TGTGCCAGCAGCCCGGCGGGCAGAAACTATGGCTACACCTTC CASSPAGRNYGYTF . TRBV7-2 . TRBJ1-2
TGTGCCAGCAGTTACTATGGCGGTCTAGGGGAAGGCTACACCTTC CASSYYGGLGEGYTF . TRBV6-6 . TRBJ1-2
TGTGCCTGGAGCATAGGGGGGGAGGGGCTGTTTTTT CAWSIGGEGLFF . TRBV30 . TRBJ1-4
TGTGCCAGCAGCTTAGAGGTGGCAGGCGGGTTGTGGGGCTATGGCTACACCTTC CASSLEVAGGLWGYGYTF . TRBV11-2 . TRBJ1-2
TGTGCCAGCTCTATGGGGCGGGGGTTTGAACAGCCCCAGCATTTT CASSMGRGFEQPQHF . TRBV18 . TRBJ1-5
TGCGCCAGCAGCTTGGCCATTGGGAGAGACTACGAGCAGTACTTC CASSLAIGRDYEQYF . TRBV5-1 . TRBJ2-7
TGCGCCAGCAGCCAAGACAGGGGGATCTATAATTCACCCCTCCACTTT CASSQDRGIYNSPLHF . TRBV4-3 TRBD1 TRBJ1-6
TGTGCCACCAGTGATACAGGGGTCGGTGGCTACACCTTC CATSDTGVGGYTF . TRBV24-1 TRBD1 TRBJ1-2
TGCGCCAGCAGCTTGCTGGGACTACAACTCAATGAGCAGTTCTTC CASSLLGLQLNEQFF . TRBV5-1 TRBD2 TRBJ2-1
TGTGCCAGCAGCTTGCCACAGAGCTACGAGCAGTACTTC CASSLPQSYEQYF medium-sized TRBV5-4 . TRBJ2-7
TGTGCCAGCAGACCCACAGGGGGCGACGAGCAGTACTTC CASRPTGGDEQYF . TRBV28 TRBD1 TRBJ2-7
TGTGCCTGGAGTGGGGGACAGGACAATTCACCCCTCCACTTT CAWSGGQDNSPLHF . TRBV30 TRBD1 TRBJ1-6
TGCGCCAGCAGCTGGGACAGGGGGGAAAAACTGTTTTTT CASSWDRGEKLFF . TRBV5-1 TRBD1 TRBJ1-4
TGTGCCAGCAGTGTAGGCCCGGGACAGGGTTTCTACGAGCAGTACTTC CASSVGPGQGFYEQYF . TRBV2 TRBD1 TRBJ2-7
TGTGCCAGCTCACCACAGGGAGCCAATTCACCCCTCCACTTT CASSPQGANSPLHF . TRBV18 . TRBJ1-6
TGTGCCAGCAGCCAAGATAATGGGCAAAATCAGCCCCAGCATTTT CASSQDNGQNQPQHF . TRBV3-1/TRBV3-2 . TRBJ1-5
TGTGCCAGCAGCCAAGATCTGGGGGCCACGCAAGAGACCCAGTACTTC CASSQDLGATQETQYF few TRBV3-1/TRBV3-2 . TRBJ2-5
TGTGCCACCGGGGGACAGGGGAACGATGAGCAGTTCTTC CATGGQGNDEQFF . TRBV25-1 TRBD1 TRBJ2-1
TGTGCCAGCAGTCTAGTCTCGGGTAGGGAAGCTTTCTTT CASSLVSGREAFF . TRBV27 . TRBJ1-1
TGTGCCAGCAGTTATCGAGGCGTCCGGGAGACCCAGTACTTC CASSYRGVRETQYF . TRBV6-2/TRBV6-3 . TRBJ2-5
TGTGCCAGCAGCGTCCGCGGTTCTCCTAATGAAAAACTGTTTTTT CASSVRGSPNEKLFF . TRBV9 . TRBJ1-4
TGTGCCAGCAGTCCAGGGAACGCCTACACTGGCTACACCTTC CASSPGNAYTGYTF . TRBV7-9 . TRBJ1-2
TGTGCCAGCAGCTTAGTGCAAGGGAGCAACACTGAAGCTTTCTTT CASSLVQGSNTEAFF . TRBV7-9 . TRBJ1-1
TGCGCCAGCAGCTTGGTATTTCCCTCGGACATCTCCTACGAGCAGTACTTC CASSLVFPSDISYEQYF . TRBV5-1 . TRBJ2-7
TGTGCCGTGGCCGGGACTAGCGGGAGTTCGGTTGGGACAGATACGCAGTATTTT CAVAGTSGSSVGTDTQYF . TRBV10-3 TRBD2 TRBJ2-3
TGTGCCAGCACTGCTAGCGGGAAGGACGAGCAGTACTTC CASTASGKDEQYF once TRBV2 TRBD2 TRBJ2-7
TGTGCCAGCAGCTTACCCCCTCGGGGGGGGCGGAACGAGCAGTACTTC CASSLPPRGGRNEQYF . TRBV7-9 TRBD2 TRBJ2-7
TGCAGCGTGACTAGCGGGCCCTGGGACACCGGGGAGCTGTTTTTT CSVTSGPWDTGELFF few TRBV29-1 TRBD2 TRBJ2-2
TGTGCCAGCAGCGAGCAGGGTTTGGATGAAAAACTGTTTTTT CASSEQGLDEKLFF . TRBV2 . TRBJ1-4
TGCGCCAGCAGTCAGACAGGGGACACTGAAGCTTTCTTT CASSQTGDTEAFF . TRBV10-1 TRBD1 TRBJ1-1
TGCAGCGTTGAACCCCAGGGTTCTTACTATGGCTACACCTTC CSVEPQGSYYGYTF . TRBV29-1 . TRBJ1-2
TGTGCCAGCAGCCGGACAGGGGTTACCGGGGAGCTGTTTTTT CASSRTGVTGELFF . TRBV7-2 TRBD1 TRBJ2-2
TGCGCCAGCAGTGAAGGGGGCTCTGGGGCCAACGTCCTGACTTTC CASSEGGSGANVLTF . TRBV10-1 . TRBJ2-6
TGTGCCAGCAGCGTAGGCCTAGCGGTTGACGAGCAGTACTTC CASSVGLAVDEQYF . TRBV9 TRBD2 TRBJ2-7